This is a list of T cell receptor beta chains from one sample in a study of OX40 agonist ivuxolimab in advanced cancers. Assay used: immunoSEQ multiplex PCR; TCRdb lists only in-frame clones, some missing. The sample lists roughly 59,000 clones; around 90% were seen once. The source was CD4+ or CD8+ T cells sorted from blood, collected in a trial of the OX40 agonist ivuxolimab. The receptors originated from an adult with an advanced solid tumor such as melanoma, head and neck, liver or kidney cancer. Each CDR3 is given with its conserved first and last residue. The order of the fields is clone size, D gene, V gene, J gene, CDR3 protein, CDR3 DNA. A D gene is named only where the DNA matches it firmly. Where a row states a size, it is once, few, many or the class of an expanded clone; other rows omit it.

.,.,TRBV27,TRBJ1-5,CASSLEGSGYQPQHF,TGTGCCAGCAGTTTAGAAGGGTCGGGGTATCAGCCCCAGCATTTT
.,.,TRBV7-2,TRBJ1-3,CASSGGGNTIYF,TGTGCCAGCAGCGGAGGGGGAAACACCATATATTTT
.,.,TRBV27,TRBJ1-1,CASSYGVWGKTEAFF,TGTGCCAGCAGTTACGGGGTGTGGGGTAAGACTGAAGCTTTCTTT
.,TRBD1,TRBV5-1,TRBJ1-1,CASSPTGAANTEAFF,TGCGCCAGCAGCCCTACAGGGGCGGCGAACACTGAAGCTTTCTTT
.,.,TRBV19,TRBJ2-2,CASAKGSNTGELFF,TGTGCCAGTGCCAAGGGTTCGAACACCGGGGAGCTGTTTTTT
.,TRBD2,TRBV4-1,TRBJ2-5,CASSQVIFSGGPTETQYF,TGCGCCAGCAGCCAAGTTATATTTAGCGGGGGCCCTACAGAGACCCAGTACTTC
.,TRBD2,TRBV15,TRBJ2-7,CATSRGGGTSGDEQYF,TGTGCCACCAGCAGAGGAGGGGGGACTAGCGGCGACGAGCAGTACTTC
.,.,TRBV10-3,TRBJ1-2,CAIADRRQKVNYGYTF,TGTGCCATCGCAGATAGAAGACAGAAAGTTAACTATGGCTACACCTTC
.,.,TRBV28,TRBJ1-5,CASRTRKGPNQPQHF,TGTGCCAGCAGAACGCGCAAGGGTCCCAATCAGCCCCAGCATTTT
.,.,TRBV6-5,TRBJ1-5,CASSPAGVYQPQHF,TGTGCCAGCAGTCCCGCCGGGGTTTATCAGCCCCAGCATTTT
.,.,TRBV28,TRBJ1-1,CASSFLLPRGGVNTEAFF,TGTGCCAGCAGTTTCTTATTACCTCGGGGCGGTGTGAACACTGAAGCTTTCTTT
.,.,TRBV7-2,TRBJ1-1,CASSSSDRSNTEAFF,TGTGCCAGCAGCTCCTCCGACAGGTCGAACACTGAAGCTTTCTTT
.,.,TRBV10-3,TRBJ2-5,CAISESGLKETQYF,TGTGCCATCAGTGAGTCCGGACTGAAAGAGACCCAGTACTTC
.,.,TRBV29-1,TRBJ2-1,CSAPRGSYNEQFF,TGCAGCGCCCCAAGGGGCAGCTACAATGAGCAGTTCTTC
.,.,TRBV27,TRBJ2-1,CASSSLAYNEQFF,TGTGCCAGCAGTTCCCTAGCCTACAATGAGCAGTTCTTC
once,.,TRBV19,TRBJ2-7,CASSDRQFGALSYEQYF,TGTGCCAGTAGTGATCGACAGTTTGGGGCGCTATCCTACGAGCAGTACTTC
once,.,TRBV5-6,TRBJ1-2,CASSPTKNYGYTF,TGTGCCAGCAGCCCCACTAAGAACTATGGCTACACCTTC
.,.,TRBV7-8,TRBJ2-5,CASSIPTGEGKTQYF,TGTGCCAGCAGCATACCGACAGGGGAGGGGAAGACCCAGTACTTC
.,.,TRBV6-5,TRBJ2-2,CASSFPTGELFF,TGTGCCAGCAGTTTCCCTACCGGGGAGCTGTTTTTT
.,.,TRBV28,TRBJ1-1,CASSSAQTNTEAFF,TGTGCCAGCAGCTCCGCTCAGACGAACACTGAAGCTTTCTTT
.,TRBD1,TRBV19,TRBJ1-1,CASSIGGPRGRGRTEAFF,TGTGCCAGTAGTATAGGAGGCCCCAGGGGGCGAGGTCGCACTGAAGCTTTCTTT
once,.,TRBV6-1,TRBJ2-5,CASSARHGETQYF,TGTGCCAGCAGTGCCCGTCACGGCGAGACCCAGTACTTC
.,.,TRBV19,TRBJ2-2,CATRTQAAGELFF,TGTGCCACCAGGACCCAAGCAGCCGGGGAGCTGTTTTTT
.,.,TRBV5-5,TRBJ1-1,CASSSGAGTANTEAFF,TGTGCCAGCAGCTCGGGGGCGGGGACCGCGAACACTGAAGCTTTCTTT
once,.,TRBV19,TRBJ2-7,CASSIGQKIHEQYF,TGTGCCAGTAGTATTGGACAGAAAATCCACGAGCAGTACTTC
.,.,TRBV5-6,TRBJ2-5,CASSFRDSQETQYF,TGTGCCAGCAGCTTCCGGGACTCGCAAGAGACCCAGTACTTC
.,TRBD1,TRBV18,TRBJ1-1,CASSPDRGNTEAFF,TGTGCCAGCTCCCCGGACAGGGGGAACACTGAAGCTTTCTTT
once,.,TRBV7-2,TRBJ2-1,CASSLAPTPNEQFF,TGTGCCAGCAGCTTAGCGCCGACTCCGAATGAGCAGTTCTTC
.,.,TRBV7-3,TRBJ2-3,CASSLRGGDTQYF,TGTGCCAGCAGCTTAAGAGGGGGAGATACGCAGTATTTT
.,.,TRBV11-2,TRBJ2-2,CASSSVQGPRNTGELFF,TGTGCCAGCAGCTCCGTTCAGGGGCCCCGAAACACCGGGGAGCTGTTTTTT
few,.,TRBV19,TRBJ1-2,CASSPPNSYGYTF,TGTGCCAGTAGCCCTCCCAACAGCTATGGCTACACCTTC
.,.,TRBV5-1,TRBJ2-5,CASSPLEGETQYF,TGCGCCAGCAGCCCCTTGGAGGGGGAGACCCAGTACTTC
once,.,TRBV29-1,TRBJ1-1,CSVDPTGNTEAFF,TGCAGCGTTGATCCGACAGGGAACACTGAAGCTTTCTTT
.,.,TRBV7-2,TRBJ2-7,CASSLEGAIRGSDF,TGTGCCAGCAGCTTAGAAGGAGCCATAAGGGGGTCGGACTTC
.,TRBD1,TRBV7-2,TRBJ2-1,CASSSGQGYYNEQFF,TGTGCCAGCAGCTCGGGACAGGGGTACTACAATGAGCAGTTCTTC
.,.,TRBV9,TRBJ2-3,CASSGSGSTDTQYF,TGTGCCTCCTCCGGGTCGGGTAGCACAGATACGCAGTATTTT
.,TRBD2,TRBV9,TRBJ2-1,CASSVALAGDGEQFF,TGTGCCAGCAGCGTAGCGCTAGCGGGAGACGGCGAGCAGTTCTTC
.,.,TRBV7-6,TRBJ1-6,CASSPFESGTLPNSPLHF,TGTGCCAGCAGCCCCTTTGAATCCGGGACACTACCGAATTCACCCCTCCACTTT
.,.,TRBV7-3,TRBJ2-1,CASSSGRAYNEQFF,TGTGCCAGCAGCTCCGGACGGGCCTACAATGAGCAGTTCTTC
once,.,TRBV5-4,TRBJ2-2,CASSWAERVNTGELFF,TGTGCCAGCAGCTGGGCGGAGCGGGTGAACACCGGGGAGCTGTTTTTT